This T cell receptor (beta chain) derives from a study of shared clonotypes between healthy human individuals. About 30,000 T cell genomes, or roughly 200 ng DNA, went into the sorted-subset replicate PCRs. Some clones are missing from TCRdb's copy, which holds only in-frame ones; the method was immunoSEQ multiplex PCR. The sample carries about 2,100,000 clones, roughly 91% recorded once. The naive CD8 subset, CD45RO-negative cells positively selected for CCR7, excluded terminally differentiated effector memory CD45RA+ cells. The CDR3 spans 18 residues. Between the trimmed V and J ends, which lost 0 bases and 4 bases, there was a span of 18 bases. Looked up from germline, CDR1 is SEHNR and CDR2 is FQNEAQ (reference sequence). General study points: What rarefaction showed was incomplete sorted-subset sequencing despite large depth.

This clone occurred once. The antigen is not known. The specimen was naive CD8+ T cells from PBMCs. This sequence was found in a young man in good health. Some clones in this sample may be carry-over from other donors' samples. The chain couples TRBV7-9 to TRBJ1-4; perhaps TRBD1 as D (5 bases). The DNA for the CDR3 is TGTGCCAGCAGCTTAGCCCCCTCCGGACAAGCGATTAATGAAAAACTGTTTTTT. Encoded protein: CASSLAPSGQAINEKLFF.